The next 17 T cell receptor beta chains were all read from a single sample in a study of blood T cell repertoires in COVID-19. Using immunoSEQ multiplex PCR, the repertoire was profiled, and TCRdb retains in-frame clones only, with some absent. Here the sample spans 270,000 or so clones, more than 65% being singletons. Sequencing used PBMCs or T cells enriched from blood (not recorded which). These receptors originate from a man in his forties or fifties who had recovered from COVID-19.

The chain is built from TRBV6-1 and TRBJ2-7; TRBD2 agrees at 8 bases. CDR1 MNHNS and CDR2 SASEGT come from the germline V gene. V lost 2 bases to trimming and J lost 6 bases; unmatched junction nucleotides: 6. The CDR3 has 14 amino acids. DNA for the CDR3: TGTGCCAGCAGTGAATTGGCGGGAGGAAGCGAGCAGTACTTC. It codes for CASSELAGGSEQYF.

The table lists this clone with a count of one. The chain uses TRBV4-1 and TRBJ2-5; TRBD1 might be the D (6 bases). V lost 4 bases and J 5 bases, leaving 17 bases between the germline ends. This CDR3 comprises 15 residues. Germline V gene lookup returns CDR1 MGHRA and CDR2 YSYEKL. The CDR3 region has the DNA TGCGCCAGCAGCCCCCTACAGGGACACTCGGAGACCCAGTACTTC. Translated: CASSPLQGHSETQYF.

V is TRBV12-3 or TRBV12-4 and J is TRBJ1-2, with D unresolved. Trimming shortened V by 4 bases and J by 8 bases, and 8 bases separated the two germline ends. The CDR3 loop spans 11 amino acids. The chain's CDR3 is CASSSREGYTF. CDR3 DNA sequence: TGTGCCAGCAGTTCGAGGGAGGGCTACACCTTC.

This chain links TRBV9 with TRBJ1-2; maybe TRBD1 (5 bases). This CDR3 has 15 amino acids. CDR1 SGDLS and CDR2 YYNGEE come from the germline V gene. The V end lost 3 bases, the J end lost 4 bases, and 16 bases lay between the germline ends. CDR3 amino acids: CASSGEGRASYGYTF. CDR3 DNA: TGTGCCAGCAGCGGGGAGGGCAGGGCATCCTATGGCTACACCTTC.

The chain uses TRBV6-5 and TRBJ2-7; TRBD2 might be the D (6 bases). The CDR3 is made up of 14 amino acids. The V gene's germline CDR1 is MNHEY and CDR2 SVGAGI. The V end was cut by 6 bases, the J end by 6 bases, with 18 bases between. For the CDR3, the DNA is TGTGCCAGCAGGAGAAAGGGAGGCCCCCGCGAGCAGTACTTC. Its translation: CASRRKGGPREQYF.

The sample holds one count of this clone. The chain links TRBV7-2 to TRBJ1-5; perhaps TRBD1 as D (5 bases). The V end was cut by 3 bases, the J end by 4 bases, with 7 bases between. This CDR3 spans 13 amino acids. Per germline, CDR1 SGHTA and CDR2 FQGNSA. The CDR3: CASSFDRNQPQHF. The CDR3 nucleotides are TGTGCCAGCAGCTTCGACAGAAATCAGCCCCAGCATTTT.

The chain links TRBV5-4 to TRBJ2-2; 7 nucleotides align to TRBD2. This CDR3 has 13 amino acids. Germline V gives CDR1 SGHNT, CDR2 YYREEE (reference sequence). Trimming cost V 3 bases and J 5 bases; bases outside gene matches: 1. The CDR3 sequence: CASSSGGTGELFF. The CDR3 nucleotides are TGTGCCAGCAGCTCGGGGGGAACCGGGGAGCTGTTTTTT. Variable domain in full (rest from reference TRBV5-4 and TRBJ2-2): ETGVTQSPTHLIKTRGQQVTLRCSSQSGHNTVSWYQQALGQGPQFIFQYYREEENGRGNFPPRFSGLQFPNYSSELNVNALELDDSALYLCASSSGGTGELFFGEGSRLTVL.

The V gene is TRBV5-6, the J gene TRBJ2-1; a possible D gene is TRBD2 (6 bases). Germline lookup yields CDR1 SGHDT and CDR2 YYEEEE. Trimming removed 0 bases at V and 15 bases at J, with 13 bases between. This CDR3 comprises 12 residues. For the CDR3, the DNA is TGTGCCAGCAGCTTGGTTGGCGGGGTGGTGTTCTTC. The encoded protein is CASSLVGGVVFF.

The V call is TRBV7-6, the J call TRBJ1-5; tentatively, D is TRBD1 (6 bases). The CDR3 totals 16 residues. From germline, CDR1 is SGHVS and CDR2 FNYEAQ. V was clipped by 5 bases and J by 0 bases, with 14 bases between them. The CDR3 DNA sequence: TGTGCCAGCAGCGAACGGGACACCAATAGCAATCAGCCCCAGCATTTT. It is translated as CASSERDTNSNQPQHF. Full variable domain (rest looked up from reference TRBV7-6 and TRBJ1-5): GAGVSQSPRYKVTKRGQDVALRCDPISGHVSLYWYRQALGQGPEFLTYFNYEAQQDKSGLPNDRFSAERPEGSISTLTIQRTEQRDSAMYRCASSERDTNSNQPQHFGDGTRLSIL.

The chain employs TRBV2 and TRBJ2-2, with 8 bases aligning to TRBD2. Germline CDR1 and CDR2: SNHLY and FYNNEI. The CDR3 sequence is 14 residues long. Trimming took 7 bases from V and 5 from J; bases not matched to a gene: 6. The CDR3, as DNA: TGTGCCAGCAACCCGGGGGGGAGTACCGGGGAGCTGTTTTTT. Translated, it gives CASNPGGSTGELFF.

The V gene is TRBV27, the J gene TRBJ2-7, with D possibly TRBD2 on 6 matching bases. Trimming took 2 bases from V and 6 from J, leaving 14 bases between them. Looked up from germline, CDR1 is MNHEY and CDR2 is SMNVEV (reference sequence). The CDR3 extends over 14 amino acids. As DNA, the CDR3 is TGTGCCAGCAGTTTAATGGGGGGATCTTCCGAGCAGTACTTC. It is translated as CASSLMGGSSEQYF.

The CDR3 loop is CASSGRDSEIYGYTF. The CDR3 DNA is TGTGCCAGCAGTGGCAGGGACAGCGAAATCTATGGCTACACCTTC. The chain uses TRBV28 and TRBJ1-2; TRBD1 aligns across 7 bases. J was trimmed by 4 bases and V by 5 bases; bases with no gene match: 10. Germline assignment: CDR1 MDHEN and CDR2 SYDVKM. The CDR3 contains 15 residues.

This rearrangement joins TRBV29-1 to TRBJ2-1, with a possible D match to TRBD2 (7 bases). CDR3 length equals 13 residues. V was shortened by 7 bases and J by 5 bases, with 15 bases between the two germline ends. From germline, CDR1 is SQVTM and CDR2 ANQGSEA. CDR3 sequence reads: CSASGGTNNEQFF. CDR3 DNA sequence: TGCAGCGCTTCGGGGGGCACAAACAATGAGCAGTTCTTC.

The chain recombines TRBV5-4 with TRBJ2-7; D is perhaps TRBD2 (6 bases). Germline CDR1 reads SGHNT; CDR2 reads YYREEE (reference sequence). This CDR3 contains 16 residues. Trimming removed 4 bases at V and 6 bases at J, with 23 bases between. CDR3 protein: CASSPRGGMGSGEQYF. In nucleotides, the CDR3 is TGTGCCAGCAGCCCGAGGGGAGGTATGGGTTCGGGCGAGCAGTACTTC.

The rearrangement joins TRBV9 to TRBJ1-6; D perhaps matches TRBD1 (6 bases). The CDR3 totals 15 residues. Germline values: CDR1 SGDLS, CDR2 YYNGEE. V dropped 6 bases and J dropped 9 bases, with 19 bases sitting between them. CDR3 sequence: CASNIDGVGGSPLHF. The DNA for the CDR3 is TGTGCCAGCAACATTGACGGGGTAGGGGGTTCACCCCTCCACTTT.

The chain uses TRBV12-3 or TRBV12-4 and TRBJ1-2; perhaps TRBD1 as D (5 bases). Between the trimmed V and J ends, which lost 8 bases and 6 bases, there was a span of 13 bases. This CDR3 comprises 12 residues. CDR3 amino acids: CASGREVNGYTF. The CDR3 nucleotides are TGTGCCAGCGGCAGGGAGGTCAATGGCTACACCTTC.

The table lists this clone with a few counts. The genes are TRBV4-1 and TRBJ1-1; D is unclear. Germline V gene sequence: CDR1 MGHRA, CDR2 YSYEKL. Trimming removed 0 bases at V and 5 bases at J, with 16 bases between. This CDR3 contains 16 residues. The CDR3 sequence: CASSQDENSWRTEAFF. The CDR3 nucleotides are TGCGCCAGCAGCCAAGACGAAAACTCCTGGAGGACTGAAGCTTTCTTT.